One sample yielded the 16 T cell receptor beta chains listed below, sequenced in a study of T cells in Graves' hyperthyroidism and ophthalmopathy (dated by TCRdb to between 2017 and 2020). The method was multiplex PCR. The sequencing machine was an Illumina HiSeq 2000. Amplification of TCR beta CDR3 regions was carried out from RNA transcripts. For the first round of RT-PCR on the TCR CDR3, the HTBI primer set was used together with the Qiagen OneStep RT-PCR kit. The public reads were quality trimmed at Q25 with fastp and then assembled into clones with MiXCR by TCRdb, keeping productive beta chains. Rows merge per CDR3 protein into single entries with the most common DNA and genes. Counted in this sample were about 380,000 distinct CDR3 sequences; approximately 15% of them appeared once. The top ten hold about 11% of the sample. The sequencing input was blood. The receptors shown here come from a woman aged 55-70 years with Graves' hyperthyroidism.

This clonotype was observed at least ten times. The J gene is TRBJ2-3, the V gene TRBV27, with 8 bases aligning to TRBD2. With 8 bases clipped from V and 4 bases from J, the junction kept 11 bases outside the gene matches. Germline V gene data show CDR1 as MNHEY and CDR2 as SMNVEV (reference sequence). The length of the CDR3 is 15 residues. CDR3 in amino acids: CASDAFAGGSDTQYF. The CDR3 region has the DNA TGTGCCAGCGATGCTTTTGCGGGAGGTTCAGATACGCAGTATTTT.

The table lists this clonotype with a few counts. Mismatch with germline at one junction end may stem from a read error. This rearrangement joins TRBV7-9 to TRBJ1-1; D is unresolved. The CDR3 sequence is 15 residues long. CDR1 and CDR2 from the germline V gene are SEHNR and FQNEAQ (reference sequence). The CDR3 DNA follows: TGTGCCAGCAGTTCGTCGGGCTTTCGGAACGCTGAAGCTTTCTTT. This encodes CASSSSGFRNAEAFF.

This clonotype was seen ten or more times. This rearrangement joins TRBV6-1 to TRBJ1-2, with a tentative D call TRBD1 (6 bases). The CDR3 has 13 residues. The germline CDR1 and CDR2 sequences are MNHNS and SASEGT. Trimming shortened V by 6 bases and J by 5 bases, and 13 bases separated the two germline ends. CDR3 amino acids: CASRNREGYGYTF. In nucleotides, the CDR3 is TGTGCCAGCAGAAACAGGGAGGGTTATGGCTACACCTTC.

A few counts support this clonotype. This chain joins TRBV6-6 and TRBJ2-7; D may be TRBD2 (5 bases). Germline V gene lookup returns CDR1 MNHNY and CDR2 SVGAGI (reference sequence). This CDR3 has 15 amino acids. Trimming stripped 0 bases from V and 4 bases from J, with 13 bases between. The CDR3 loop is CASSYSTGLTYEQYF. CDR3 DNA: TGTGCCAGCAGTTACTCGACGGGATTAACGTACGAGCAGTACTTC.

This clonotype was seen at least ten times. CDR3 nucleotide sequence: TGTGCCAGCAGTGCCGGGACAGGGATGCGTCAGCCCCAGCATTTT. Protein product: CASSAGTGMRQPQHF. The V call is TRBV6-1, the J call TRBJ1-5, with 9 nucleotides matching TRBD1. V lost 4 bases to trimming and J lost 6 bases; unmatched junction nucleotides: 7. The CDR3 runs 15 residues. Looked up from germline, CDR1 is MNHNS and CDR2 is SASEGT.

The gene calls are TRBV12-3 or TRBV12-4 and TRBJ1-3, with D hard to call. V was cut by 0 bases and J by 2 bases, with 5 bases left in between. The CDR3 contains 14 residues. The CDR3 DNA is TGTGCCAGCAGTTTAGCAACAGCTGGAAACACCATATATTTT. As protein: CASSLATAGNTIYF.

As for this clonotype: A much larger clonotype is one base distant, so this may be a read error. This chain uses TRBV7-8 with TRBJ2-5; D unclear. Germline CDR1 SGHVS, CDR2 FQNEAQ. This CDR3 spans 14 amino acids. As DNA, the CDR3 is TGTGCCAGCAGCACCCAAAGAGACGGAGAGACCCGGTACTTC. Protein sequence: CASSTQRDGETRYF.

This clonotype has at least ten counts. The J gene is TRBJ2-3, the V gene TRBV20-1, with 7 positions matching TRBD2. After removal of 5 bases from V and 6 bases from J, the junction contained 11 bases not matched to a gene. Germline V CDR1 and CDR2: DFQATT, SNEGSKA (reference sequence). This CDR3 has 14 residues. The CDR3: CSAPLAALGDTQYF. The CDR3 DNA reads as TGCAGTGCTCCGCTAGCGGCGCTAGGGGATACGCAGTATTTT.

This clonotype was counted ten times or more. V gene TRBV20-1 combines with J gene TRBJ1-5; possible D gene TRBD1, 5 bases. CDR1 and CDR2 (germline): DFQATT, SNEGSKA (reference sequence). Trimming left V 1 base short and J 3 bases short, with 13 bases between. CDR3 length equals 15 residues. CDR3 bases: TGCAGTGCTAGAGCGGGGCGGCAGGTCAATCAGCCCCAGCATTTT. It yields the protein CSARAGRQVNQPQHF.

This clonotype was seen many times. This chain connects TRBV12-3 or TRBV12-4 to TRBJ2-1, with D possibly being TRBD1 or TRBD2 (5 bases each). The CDR3 loop spans 16 amino acids. The V gene lost 8 bases and the J gene lost 3 bases, with 20 bases spanning the gap. CDR3 nucleotide sequence: TGTGCCAGCTGGCTCGGGCTGGGACGCCTCTACAATGAGCAGTTCTTC. Its translation is CASWLGLGRLYNEQFF.

The chain combines TRBV20-1 with TRBJ1-2; D is possibly TRBD1 (6 bases). V lost 0 bases and J lost 4, with 15 bases in between. CDR1 is DFQATT, CDR2 SNEGSKA, per germline (reference sequence). This CDR3 is 15 amino acids long. CDR3 amino acids: CSARDYVGAGYGYTF. The CDR3 DNA follows: TGCAGTGCTAGAGATTATGTGGGGGCGGGCTATGGCTACACCTTC.

This clonotype appeared a few times. V is TRBV5-4 and J is TRBJ2-2; 7 bases are shared with TRBD1. CDR1 is SGHNT, CDR2 YYREEE, per germline (reference sequence). Unmatched junction bases numbered 3, after V lost 0 bases and J lost 1 base. This CDR3 spans 16 amino acids. CDR3 in amino acids: CASSLAGGQNTGELFF. The CDR3 region has the DNA TGTGCCAGCAGCTTGGCAGGGGGACAGAACACCGGGGAGCTGTTTTTT.

This clonotype showed up just a few times. V usage is TRBV29-1 and J usage is TRBJ2-5, with D possibly matching TRBD2 (5 bases). The CDR3 is 12 residues long. V lost 7 bases and J lost 1, with 10 bases in between. Germline CDR1 and CDR2: SQVTM and ANQGSEA. In DNA, the CDR3 is TGCAGCGCGAGGGCAGCCCAAGAGACCCAGTACTTC. It encodes CSARAAQETQYF.

The rearrangement uses TRBV11-2 and TRBJ2-7; the match to TRBD2 covers 7 bases. Germline CDR1 reads SGHAT; CDR2 reads FQNNGV. This CDR3 has 16 amino acids. V shed 5 bases, J shed 5 bases, and the junction held 15 bases outside the gene matches. In nucleotides, the CDR3 is TGTGCCAGCAGCACCCGGGGCGGCGGGAGTAGAAACGAGCAGTACTTC. Translating gives CASSTRGGGSRNEQYF.

Ten or more counts support this clonotype. This chain uses TRBV20-1 with TRBJ2-1, with D perhaps TRBD2 (5 bases). Germline CDR1 is DFQATT and CDR2 is SNEGSKA (reference sequence). Trimming took 5 bases from V and 2 from J, leaving 13 bases between them. CDR3 size: 14 residues. Written as DNA, the CDR3 is TGCAGTGCTGGCCAACTAGGAACCTACAATGAGCAGTTCTTC. Its protein is CSAGQLGTYNEQFF.

Comments on this clonotype: This may be a read error, as it is one base from a much larger clone. The chain employs TRBV20-1 and TRBJ2-7; TRBD2 matches at 11 bases. The J call is doubtful: the DNA matches TRBJ2-1 better. CDR3 length: 18 residues. Looked up from germline, CDR1 is DFQATT and CDR2 is SNEGSKA (reference sequence). The CDR3 reads CSARATNPGLAVPYEQFF. The CDR3 nucleotides read TGCAGTGCTAGAGCCACAAATCCGGGACTAGCGGTACCCTACGAGCAGTTCTTC.